This TCR beta chain was identified during a study of neoadjuvant anti-PD-1 for oral cavity cancer. Across the whole study: Around day 43, patients without progression received a fourth nivolumab dose before surgery. Broader study findings: Greater tumor shrinkage accompanied bigger post-treatment sizes of preexisting clones. Each response group had just a few patients in TCR analyses.

Patients were newly diagnosed with stage II-IVA oral cavity squamous cell carcinoma without prior systemic or radiation treatment. This clone was recorded once. Its antigen is as yet unknown. TCRdb keeps only in-frame clones here, not all; method: immunoSEQ multiplex PCR. The sample lists 12,000 or so clones, about 61% occurring once. The origin of this receptor is a person aged 40 to 85 with oral cavity squamous cell carcinoma. The donor label of this sample is uncertain. The sequenced sample was tumor tissue, obtained before nivolumab (anti-PD-1) treatment.

The CDR3 is CASRRDRAKGEQFF. The CDR3 coding sequence is TGCGCCAGCAGGAGGGACAGGGCAAAGGGTGAGCAGTTCTTC. V is TRBV5-1 and J is TRBJ2-1; 9 nucleotides agree with TRBD1. CDR1 and CDR2 (germline): SGHRS, YFSETQ. The CDR3 loop spans 14 amino acids. V shed 5 bases, J shed 9 bases, and the junction held 9 bases outside the gene matches.